This T cell receptor beta chain came from a study of control samples from healthy donors and cancer patients. Trimming removed 8 bases from V and 4 bases from J; junction bases left unmatched: 3. This CDR3 region has 13 residues. The germline CDR1 and CDR2 sequences are MDHEN and SYDVKM. The method was immunoSEQ multiplex PCR; TCRdb's version includes in-frame clones alone and lacks a portion of them. The sample has about 130,000 clones; about 95% are singletons. The chain is built from TRBV28 and TRBJ1-3, with 9 bases that match TRBD1. The source is a man aged 30-40 years in good health. The sample taken for sequencing was blood. As DNA, the CDR3 is TGTGCCAGCCACAGGGGGCTGGGAAACACCATATATTTT. Translated, it gives CASHRGLGNTIYF.